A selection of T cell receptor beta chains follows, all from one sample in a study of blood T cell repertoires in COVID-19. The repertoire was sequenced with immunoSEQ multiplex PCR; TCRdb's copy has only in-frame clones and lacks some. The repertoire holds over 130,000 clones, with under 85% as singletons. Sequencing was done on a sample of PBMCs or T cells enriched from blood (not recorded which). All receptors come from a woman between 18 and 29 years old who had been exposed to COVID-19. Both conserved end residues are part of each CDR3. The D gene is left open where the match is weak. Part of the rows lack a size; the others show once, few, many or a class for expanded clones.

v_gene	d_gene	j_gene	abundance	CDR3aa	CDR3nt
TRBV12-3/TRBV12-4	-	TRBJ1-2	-	CASSLRVGYTF	TGTGCCAGCAGTTTGAGGGTTGGCTACACCTTC
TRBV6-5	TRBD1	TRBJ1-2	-	CASSPLRDSYGYTF	TGTGCCAGCAGTCCCCTCCGGGACAGCTATGGCTACACCTTC
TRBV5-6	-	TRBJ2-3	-	CASSIPQADTQYF	TGTGCCAGCAGCATTCCACAGGCAGATACGCAGTATTTT
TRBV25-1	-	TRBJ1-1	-	CASSAGGGRNEAFF	TGTGCCAGCAGTGCCGGGGGGGGCAGGAATGAAGCTTTCTTT
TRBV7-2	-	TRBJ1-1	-	CASSLAPVGGTNTEAFF	TGTGCCAGCAGCTTAGCCCCCGTGGGGGGGACGAACACTGAAGCTTTCTTT
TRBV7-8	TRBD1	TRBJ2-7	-	CASSPNRDRYSYEQYF	TGTGCCAGCAGCCCCAACCGGGACAGGTACTCCTACGAGCAGTACTTC
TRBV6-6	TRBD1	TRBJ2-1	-	CASSTGTGVGNEQFF	TGTGCCAGCAGTACCGGGACAGGGGTGGGGAATGAGCAGTTCTTC
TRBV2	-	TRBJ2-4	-	CASSELGREAKNIQYF	TGTGCCAGCAGTGAATTGGGCAGGGAAGCCAAAAACATTCAGTACTTC
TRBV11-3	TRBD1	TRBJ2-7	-	CASSFMGTGPYEQYF	TGTGCCAGCAGCTTTATGGGGACAGGGCCCTACGAGCAGTACTTC
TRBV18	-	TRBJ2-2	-	CASSPASGRTGELFF	TGTGCCAGCTCACCGGCGAGCGGTCGGACCGGGGAGCTGTTTTTT
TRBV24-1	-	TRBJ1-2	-	CATSDLYFYGYTF	TGTGCCACCAGTGATTTGTACTTCTATGGCTACACCTTC
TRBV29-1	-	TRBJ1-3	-	CSVAQVSGNTIYF	TGCAGCGTTGCTCAGGTCTCTGGAAACACCATATATTTT
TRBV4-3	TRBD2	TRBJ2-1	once	CASSQELSAGGPHEQFF	TGCGCCAGCAGCCAAGAGCTTTCGGCGGGGGGCCCCCATGAGCAGTTCTTC
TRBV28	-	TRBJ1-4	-	CAGKAKTNEKLFF	TGTGCGGGCAAGGCGAAAACTAATGAAAAACTGTTTTTT
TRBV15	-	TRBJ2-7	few	CATSRGLGASWSYEQYF	TGTGCCACCAGCAGAGGACTCGGAGCTAGCTGGTCCTACGAGCAGTACTTC
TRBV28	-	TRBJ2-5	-	CASSLRVGETQYF	TGTGCCAGCAGTTTACGGGTGGGTGAGACCCAGTACTTC
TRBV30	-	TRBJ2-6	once	CACGPSSGANVLTF	TGTGCCTGCGGACCTAGCTCTGGGGCCAACGTCCTGACTTTC
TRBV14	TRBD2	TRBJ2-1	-	CASSQSRLAGARNEQFF	TGTGCCAGCAGCCAATCTCGACTAGCGGGAGCGAGGAATGAGCAGTTCTTC
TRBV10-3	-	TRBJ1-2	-	CAISVWQGDELGYTF	TGTGCCATCAGTGTTTGGCAGGGCGACGAGCTTGGCTACACCTTC
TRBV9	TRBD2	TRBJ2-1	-	CASSESGSAYNEQFF	TGTGCCAGCAGCGAAAGCGGGAGTGCCTACAATGAGCAGTTCTTC
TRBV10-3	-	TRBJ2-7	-	CAISESVAGYEQYF	TGTGCCATCAGTGAGTCTGTCGCGGGCTACGAGCAGTACTTC
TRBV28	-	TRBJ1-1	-	CASSLGQINTEAFF	TGTGCCAGCAGTTTAGGGCAGATCAACACTGAAGCTTTCTTT
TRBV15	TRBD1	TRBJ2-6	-	CATSRGDSRSGANVLTF	TGTGCCACCAGCAGAGGGGACAGTCGATCTGGGGCCAACGTCCTGACTTTC
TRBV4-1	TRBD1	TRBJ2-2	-	CASSQWTGEGTGELFF	TGCGCCAGCAGCCAATGGACAGGGGAGGGCACCGGGGAGCTGTTTTTT